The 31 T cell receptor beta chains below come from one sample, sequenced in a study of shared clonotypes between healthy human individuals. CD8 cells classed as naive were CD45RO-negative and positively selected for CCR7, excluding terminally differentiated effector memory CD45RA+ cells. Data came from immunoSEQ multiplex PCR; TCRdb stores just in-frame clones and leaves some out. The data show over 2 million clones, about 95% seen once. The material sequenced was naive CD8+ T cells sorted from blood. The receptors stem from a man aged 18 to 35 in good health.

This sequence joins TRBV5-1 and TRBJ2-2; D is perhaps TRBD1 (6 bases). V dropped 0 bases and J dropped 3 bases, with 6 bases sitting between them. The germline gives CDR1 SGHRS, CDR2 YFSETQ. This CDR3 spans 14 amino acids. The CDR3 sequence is CASSLEGDTGELFF. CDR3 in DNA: TGCGCCAGCAGCTTGGAGGGGGACACCGGGGAGCTGTTTTTT. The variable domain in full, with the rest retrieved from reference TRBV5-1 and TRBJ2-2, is KAGVTQTPRYLIKTRGQQVTLSCSPISGHRSVSWYQQTPGQGLQFLFEYFSETQRNKGNFPGRFSGRQFSNSRSEMNVSTLELGDSALYLCASSLEGDTGELFFGEGSRLTVL.

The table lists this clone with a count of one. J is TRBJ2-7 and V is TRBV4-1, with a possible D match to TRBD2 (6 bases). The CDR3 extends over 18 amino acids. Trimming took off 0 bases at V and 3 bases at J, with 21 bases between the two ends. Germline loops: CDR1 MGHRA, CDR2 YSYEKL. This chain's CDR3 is CASSQDRGWGGGFYEQYF. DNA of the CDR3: TGCGCCAGCAGCCAAGATAGAGGGTGGGGAGGTGGTTTCTACGAGCAGTACTTC.

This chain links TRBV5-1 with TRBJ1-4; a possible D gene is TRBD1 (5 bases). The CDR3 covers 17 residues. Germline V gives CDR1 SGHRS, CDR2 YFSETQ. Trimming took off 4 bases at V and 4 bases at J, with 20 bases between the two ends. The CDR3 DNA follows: TGCGCCAGCAGCGCGGGTGGGACGGAGCTGTATAATGAAAAACTGTTTTTT. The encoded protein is CASSAGGTELYNEKLFF.

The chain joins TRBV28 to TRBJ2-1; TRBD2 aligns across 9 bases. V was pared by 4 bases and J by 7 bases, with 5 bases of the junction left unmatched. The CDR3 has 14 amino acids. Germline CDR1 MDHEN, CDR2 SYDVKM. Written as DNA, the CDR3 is TGTGCCAGCAGTTGGCGGGGGGGCCTTAATGAGCAGTTCTTC. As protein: CASSWRGGLNEQFF.

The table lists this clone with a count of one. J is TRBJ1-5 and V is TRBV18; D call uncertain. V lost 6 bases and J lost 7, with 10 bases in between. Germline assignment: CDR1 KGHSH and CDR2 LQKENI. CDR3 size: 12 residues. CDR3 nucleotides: TGTGCCAGCTCCATGGACGGCCAGCCCCAGCATTTT. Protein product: CASSMDGQPQHF.

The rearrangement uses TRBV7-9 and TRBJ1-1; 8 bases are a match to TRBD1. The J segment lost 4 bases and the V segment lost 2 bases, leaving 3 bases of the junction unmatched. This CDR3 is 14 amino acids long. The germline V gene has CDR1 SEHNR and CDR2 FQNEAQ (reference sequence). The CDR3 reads CASSLQGAGTEAFF. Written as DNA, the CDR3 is TGTGCCAGCAGCTTACAGGGGGCGGGCACTGAAGCTTTCTTT.

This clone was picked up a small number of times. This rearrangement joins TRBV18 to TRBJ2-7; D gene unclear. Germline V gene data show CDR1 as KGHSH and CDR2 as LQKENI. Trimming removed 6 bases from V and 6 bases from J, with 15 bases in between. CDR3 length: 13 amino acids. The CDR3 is CASSLGEIGEQYF. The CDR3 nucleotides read TGTGCCAGCTCCCTTGGTGAGATCGGCGAGCAGTACTTC.

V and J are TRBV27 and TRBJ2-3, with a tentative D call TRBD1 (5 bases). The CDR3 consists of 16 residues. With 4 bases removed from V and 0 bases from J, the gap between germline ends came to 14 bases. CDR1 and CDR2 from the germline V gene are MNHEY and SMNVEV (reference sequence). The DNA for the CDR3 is TGTGCCAGCAGTTCGCAGACAGTAACTAGCACAGATACGCAGTATTTT. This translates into CASSSQTVTSTDTQYF.

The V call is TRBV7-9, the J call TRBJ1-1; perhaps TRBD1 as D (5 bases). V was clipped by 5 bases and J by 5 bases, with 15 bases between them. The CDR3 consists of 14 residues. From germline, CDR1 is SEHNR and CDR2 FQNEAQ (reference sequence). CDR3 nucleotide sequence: TGTGCCAGCAGCCAACCCGGGGGTTTTACTGAAGCTTTCTTT. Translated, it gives CASSQPGGFTEAFF.

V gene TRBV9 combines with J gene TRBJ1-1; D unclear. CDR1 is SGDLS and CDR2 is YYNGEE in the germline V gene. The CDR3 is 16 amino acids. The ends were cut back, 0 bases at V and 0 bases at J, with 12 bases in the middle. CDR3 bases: TGTGCCAGCAGCGTAGAGGTGGGGATATTGAACACTGAAGCTTTCTTT. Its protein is CASSVEVGILNTEAFF.

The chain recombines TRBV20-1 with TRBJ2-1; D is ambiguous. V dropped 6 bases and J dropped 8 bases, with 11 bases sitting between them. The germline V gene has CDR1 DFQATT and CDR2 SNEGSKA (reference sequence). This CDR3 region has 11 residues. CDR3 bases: TGCAGTGCCAAGGACGGGTATGAGCAGTTCTTC. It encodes CSAKDGYEQFF.

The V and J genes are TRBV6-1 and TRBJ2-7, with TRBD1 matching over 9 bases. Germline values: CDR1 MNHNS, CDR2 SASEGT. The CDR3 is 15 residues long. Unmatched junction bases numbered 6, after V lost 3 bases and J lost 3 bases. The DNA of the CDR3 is TGTGCCAGCAGTGACCGACAGGGGGGAATCTACGAGCAGTACTTC. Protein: CASSDRQGGIYEQYF.

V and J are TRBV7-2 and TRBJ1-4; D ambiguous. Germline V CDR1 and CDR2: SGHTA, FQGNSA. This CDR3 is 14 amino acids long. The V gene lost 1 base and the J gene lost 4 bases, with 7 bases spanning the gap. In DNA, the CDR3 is TGTGCCAGCAGCTTAGGAGGAAGTAATGAAAAACTGTTTTTT. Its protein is CASSLGGSNEKLFF.

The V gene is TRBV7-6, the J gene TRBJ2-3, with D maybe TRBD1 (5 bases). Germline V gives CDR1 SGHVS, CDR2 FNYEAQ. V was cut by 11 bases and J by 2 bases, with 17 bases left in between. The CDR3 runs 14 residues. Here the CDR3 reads CASRVGADTDTQYF. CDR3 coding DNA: TGTGCCTCCCGTGTAGGGGCGGACACAGATACGCAGTATTTT.

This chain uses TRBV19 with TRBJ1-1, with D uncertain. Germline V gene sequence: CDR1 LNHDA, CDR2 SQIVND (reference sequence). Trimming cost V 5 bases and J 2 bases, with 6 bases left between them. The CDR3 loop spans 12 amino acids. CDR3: CASSFVNTEAFF. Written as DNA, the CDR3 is TGTGCCAGTAGTTTCGTTAACACTGAAGCTTTCTTT.

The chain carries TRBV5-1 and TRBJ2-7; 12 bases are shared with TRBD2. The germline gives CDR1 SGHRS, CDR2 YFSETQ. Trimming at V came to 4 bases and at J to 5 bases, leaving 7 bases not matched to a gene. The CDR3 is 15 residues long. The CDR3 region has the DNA TGCGCCAGCAGCCCTAGACTAGCGGGAGAAGACGAGCAGTACTTC. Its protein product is CASSPRLAGEDEQYF.

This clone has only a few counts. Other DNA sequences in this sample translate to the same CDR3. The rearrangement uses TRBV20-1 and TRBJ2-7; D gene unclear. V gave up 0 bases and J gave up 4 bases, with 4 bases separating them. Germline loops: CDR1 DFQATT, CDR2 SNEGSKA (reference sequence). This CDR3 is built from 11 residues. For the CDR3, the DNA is TGCAGTGCTAGAGATCTATACGAGCAGTACTTC. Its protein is CSARDLYEQYF.

The CDR3 sequence: CASSAPGGAGGRYNEQFF. The CDR3 DNA sequence: TGTGCCAGCAGCGCCCCCGGAGGGGCGGGGGGAAGGTACAATGAGCAGTTCTTC. The chain links TRBV9 to TRBJ2-1; 8 bases agree with TRBD2. The CDR3 has 18 amino acids. The germline gives CDR1 SGDLS, CDR2 YYNGEE. After removal of 3 bases from V and 4 bases from J, the junction contained 15 bases not matched to a gene.

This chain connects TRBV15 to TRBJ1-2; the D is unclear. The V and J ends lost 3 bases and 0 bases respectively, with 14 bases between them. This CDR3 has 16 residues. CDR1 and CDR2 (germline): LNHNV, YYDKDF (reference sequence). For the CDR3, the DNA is TGTGCCACCAGCAGCCCCGGATGGACCGCTAACTATGGCTACACCTTC. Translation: CATSSPGWTANYGYTF.

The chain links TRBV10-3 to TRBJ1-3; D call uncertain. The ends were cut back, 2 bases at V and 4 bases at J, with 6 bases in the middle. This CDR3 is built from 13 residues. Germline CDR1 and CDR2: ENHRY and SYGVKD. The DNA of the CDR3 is TGTGCCATCAGTGAGGGGTCAGGAAACACCATATATTTT. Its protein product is CAISEGSGNTIYF.

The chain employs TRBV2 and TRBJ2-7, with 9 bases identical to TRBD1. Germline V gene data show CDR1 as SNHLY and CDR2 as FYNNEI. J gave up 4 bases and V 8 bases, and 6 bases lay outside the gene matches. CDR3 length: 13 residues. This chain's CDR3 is CASDRGALYEQYF. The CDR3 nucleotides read TGTGCCAGCGACAGGGGGGCGCTGTACGAGCAGTACTTC.

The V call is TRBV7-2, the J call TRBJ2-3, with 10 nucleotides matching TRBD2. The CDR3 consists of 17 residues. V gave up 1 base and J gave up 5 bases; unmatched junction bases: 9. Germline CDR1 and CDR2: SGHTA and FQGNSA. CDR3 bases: TGTGCCAGCAGCTTAGTCCCAGCGGGAGGGCCTGGAGATACGCAGTATTTT. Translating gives CASSLVPAGGPGDTQYF.

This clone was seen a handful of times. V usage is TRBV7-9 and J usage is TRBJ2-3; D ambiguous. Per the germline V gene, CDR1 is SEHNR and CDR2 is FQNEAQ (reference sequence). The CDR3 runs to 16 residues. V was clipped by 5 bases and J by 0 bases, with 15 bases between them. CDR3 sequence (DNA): TGTGCCAGCAGCAGGACCGGGCAATACAGCACAGATACGCAGTATTTT. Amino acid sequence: CASSRTGQYSTDTQYF.

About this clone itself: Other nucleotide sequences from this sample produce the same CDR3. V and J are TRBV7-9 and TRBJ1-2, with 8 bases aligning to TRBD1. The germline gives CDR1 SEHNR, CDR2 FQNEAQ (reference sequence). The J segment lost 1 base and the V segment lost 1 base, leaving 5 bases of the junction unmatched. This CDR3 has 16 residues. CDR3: CASSLVGTGDNYGYTF. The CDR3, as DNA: TGTGCCAGCAGCTTAGTAGGGACAGGTGATAACTATGGCTACACCTTC.

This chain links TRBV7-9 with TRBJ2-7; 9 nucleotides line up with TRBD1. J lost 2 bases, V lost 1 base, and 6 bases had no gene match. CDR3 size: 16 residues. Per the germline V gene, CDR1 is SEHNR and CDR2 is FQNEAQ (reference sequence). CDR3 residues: CASSLVWDRDAYEQYF. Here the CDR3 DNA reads TGTGCCAGCAGCTTAGTTTGGGACAGGGACGCCTACGAGCAGTACTTC.

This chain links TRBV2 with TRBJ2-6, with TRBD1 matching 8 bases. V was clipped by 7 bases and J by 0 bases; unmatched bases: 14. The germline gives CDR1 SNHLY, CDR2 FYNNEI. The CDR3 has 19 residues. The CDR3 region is CASKGRGPPLSSGANVLTF. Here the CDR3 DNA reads TGTGCCAGCAAGGGCAGGGGGCCCCCCTTAAGCTCTGGGGCCAACGTCCTGACTTTC.

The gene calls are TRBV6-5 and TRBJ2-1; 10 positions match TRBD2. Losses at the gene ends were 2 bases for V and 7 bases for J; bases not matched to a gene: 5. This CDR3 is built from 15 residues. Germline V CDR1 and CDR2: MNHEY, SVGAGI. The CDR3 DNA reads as TGTGCCAGCAGTTACGTGACTAGCGGGTGGAATGAGCAGTTCTTC. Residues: CASSYVTSGWNEQFF.

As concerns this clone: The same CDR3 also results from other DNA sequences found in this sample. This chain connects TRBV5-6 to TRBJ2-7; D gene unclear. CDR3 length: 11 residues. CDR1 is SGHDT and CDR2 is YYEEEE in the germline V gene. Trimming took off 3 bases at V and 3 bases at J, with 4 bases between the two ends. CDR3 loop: CASSSDYEQYF. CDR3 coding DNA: TGTGCCAGCAGCTCGGACTACGAGCAGTACTTC.

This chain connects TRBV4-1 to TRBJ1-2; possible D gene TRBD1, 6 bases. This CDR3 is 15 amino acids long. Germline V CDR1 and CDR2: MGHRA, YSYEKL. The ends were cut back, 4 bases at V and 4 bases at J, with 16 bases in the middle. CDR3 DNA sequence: TGCGCCAGCAGCCCCCGGGACACCGAAGGCTATGGCTACACCTTC. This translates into CASSPRDTEGYGYTF.

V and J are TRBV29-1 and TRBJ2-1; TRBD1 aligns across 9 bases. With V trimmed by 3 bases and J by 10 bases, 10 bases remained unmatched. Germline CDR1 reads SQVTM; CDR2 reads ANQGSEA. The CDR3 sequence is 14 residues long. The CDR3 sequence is CSVDEGQGLEEQFF. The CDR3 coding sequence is TGCAGCGTTGATGAGGGACAGGGTTTGGAAGAGCAGTTCTTC.

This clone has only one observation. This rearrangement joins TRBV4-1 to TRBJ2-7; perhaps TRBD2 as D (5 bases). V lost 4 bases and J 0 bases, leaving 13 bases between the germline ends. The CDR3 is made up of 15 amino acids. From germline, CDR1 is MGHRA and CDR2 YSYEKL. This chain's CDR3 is CASSPTSINSYEQYF. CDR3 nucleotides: TGCGCCAGCAGCCCAACTAGTATTAACTCCTACGAGCAGTACTTC.